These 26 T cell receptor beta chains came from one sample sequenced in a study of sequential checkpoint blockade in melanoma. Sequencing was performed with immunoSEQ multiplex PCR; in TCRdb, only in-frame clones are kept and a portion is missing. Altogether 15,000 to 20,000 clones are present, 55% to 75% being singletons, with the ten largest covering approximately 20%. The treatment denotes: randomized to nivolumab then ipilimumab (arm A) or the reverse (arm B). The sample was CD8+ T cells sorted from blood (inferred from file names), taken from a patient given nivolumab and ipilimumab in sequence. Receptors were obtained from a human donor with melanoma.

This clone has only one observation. Here the CDR3 DNA reads TGTGCCAGCAGCGTAGGGCAGGGCGACAACGAGCAGTACTTC. Translation: CASSVGQGDNEQYF. The chain joins TRBV9 to TRBJ2-7; possibly TRBD1 for D (5 bases). The CDR3 runs to 14 residues. The V end was cut by 0 bases, the J end by 5 bases, with 12 bases between. In germline, CDR1 is SGDLS, CDR2 YYNGEE.

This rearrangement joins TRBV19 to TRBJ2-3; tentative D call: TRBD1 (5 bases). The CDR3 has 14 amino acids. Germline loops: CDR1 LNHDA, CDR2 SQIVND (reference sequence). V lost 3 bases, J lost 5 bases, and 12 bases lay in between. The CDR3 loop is CASSIDSGRDTQYF. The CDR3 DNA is TGTGCCAGTAGTATTGACTCAGGGCGAGATACGCAGTATTTT.

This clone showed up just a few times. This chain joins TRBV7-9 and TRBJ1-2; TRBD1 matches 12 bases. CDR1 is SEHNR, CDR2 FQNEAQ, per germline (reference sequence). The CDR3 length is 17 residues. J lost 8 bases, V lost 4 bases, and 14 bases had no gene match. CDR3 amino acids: CASSYTGTGGALGGYTF. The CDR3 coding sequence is TGTGCCAGCAGCTATACCGGGACAGGGGGCGCCTTGGGAGGCTACACCTTC.

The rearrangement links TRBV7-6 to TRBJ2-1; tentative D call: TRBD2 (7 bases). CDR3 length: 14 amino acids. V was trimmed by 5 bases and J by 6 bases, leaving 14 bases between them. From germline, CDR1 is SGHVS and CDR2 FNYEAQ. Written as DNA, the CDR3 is TGTGCCAGCAGCCCAGGACTAGGGGGCAATGAGCAGTTCTTC. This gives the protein CASSPGLGGNEQFF.

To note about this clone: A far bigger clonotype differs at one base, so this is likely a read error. The CDR3 loop is CASSFTRGGFDEQYF. CDR3 DNA sequence: TGCGCCAGCAGCTTCACACGGGGGGGGTTCGACGAGCAGTACTTC. This chain uses TRBV5-1 with TRBJ2-7; 8 bases agree with TRBD2. V lost 2 bases to trimming and J lost 5 bases; unmatched junction nucleotides: 9. The CDR3 extends over 15 amino acids. From germline, CDR1 is SGHRS and CDR2 YFSETQ.

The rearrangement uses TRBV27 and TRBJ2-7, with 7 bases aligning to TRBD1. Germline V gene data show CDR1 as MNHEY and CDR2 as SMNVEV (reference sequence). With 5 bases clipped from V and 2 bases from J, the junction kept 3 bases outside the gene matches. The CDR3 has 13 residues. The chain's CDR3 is CASSLTGAYEQYF. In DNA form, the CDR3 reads TGTGCCAGCAGTCTCACAGGGGCCTACGAGCAGTACTTC.

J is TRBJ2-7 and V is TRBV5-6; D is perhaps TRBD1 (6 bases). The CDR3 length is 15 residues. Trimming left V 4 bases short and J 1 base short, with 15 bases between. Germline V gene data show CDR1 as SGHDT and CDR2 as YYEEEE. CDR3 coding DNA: TGTGCCAGCAGCCGGCAGGGGTATCTTTCCTACGAGCAGTACTTC. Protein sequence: CASSRQGYLSYEQYF.

CDR3 in amino acids: CASSFPGQGRADTQYF. The CDR3 DNA reads as TGTGCCAGCAGTTTCCCTGGACAGGGAAGGGCAGATACGCAGTATTTT. This chain links TRBV28 with TRBJ2-3; 8 bases agree with TRBD1. J lost 4 bases, V lost 3 bases, and 9 bases had no gene match. The CDR3 has 16 amino acids. CDR1 is MDHEN and CDR2 is SYDVKM in the germline V gene.

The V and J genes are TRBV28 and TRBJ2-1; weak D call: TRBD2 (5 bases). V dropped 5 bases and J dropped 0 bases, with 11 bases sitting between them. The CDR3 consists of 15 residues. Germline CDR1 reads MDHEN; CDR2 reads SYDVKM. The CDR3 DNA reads TGTGCCAGCAGTCTAGGGAGTAGCTCCTACAATGAGCAGTTCTTC. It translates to CASSLGSSSYNEQFF.

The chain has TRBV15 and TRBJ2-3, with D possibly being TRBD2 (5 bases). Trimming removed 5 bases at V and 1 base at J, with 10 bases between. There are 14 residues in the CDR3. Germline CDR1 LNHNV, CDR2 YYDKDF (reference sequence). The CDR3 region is CATSGWERTDTQYF. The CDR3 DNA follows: TGTGCCACCAGCGGTTGGGAGCGCACAGATACGCAGTATTTT.

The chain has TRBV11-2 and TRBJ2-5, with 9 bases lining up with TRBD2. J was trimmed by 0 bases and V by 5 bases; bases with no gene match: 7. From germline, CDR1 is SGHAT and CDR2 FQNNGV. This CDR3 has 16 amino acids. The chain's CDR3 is CASSPSSGENQETQYF. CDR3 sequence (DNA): TGTGCCAGCAGCCCGTCTAGCGGGGAGAACCAAGAGACCCAGTACTTC.

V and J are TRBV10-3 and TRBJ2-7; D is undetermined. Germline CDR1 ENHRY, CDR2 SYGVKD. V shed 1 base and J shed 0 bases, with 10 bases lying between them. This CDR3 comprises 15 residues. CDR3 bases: TGTGCCATCAGTGAGTTAGATCCGAACTCCTACGAGCAGTACTTC. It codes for CAISELDPNSYEQYF.

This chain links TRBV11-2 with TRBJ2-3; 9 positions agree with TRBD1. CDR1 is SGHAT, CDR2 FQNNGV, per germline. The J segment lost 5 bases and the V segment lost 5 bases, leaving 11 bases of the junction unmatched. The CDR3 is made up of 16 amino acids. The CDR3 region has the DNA TGTGCCAGCAGCCCCATCCGGGACAGGGATAAAGATACGCAGTATTTT. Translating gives CASSPIRDRDKDTQYF. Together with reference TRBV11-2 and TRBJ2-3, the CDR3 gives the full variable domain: EAGVAQSPRYKIIEKRQSVAFWCNPISGHATLYWYQQILGQGPKLLIQFQNNGVVDDSQLPKDRFSAERLKGVDSTLKIQPAKLEDSAVYLCASSPIRDRDKDTQYFGPGTRLTVL.

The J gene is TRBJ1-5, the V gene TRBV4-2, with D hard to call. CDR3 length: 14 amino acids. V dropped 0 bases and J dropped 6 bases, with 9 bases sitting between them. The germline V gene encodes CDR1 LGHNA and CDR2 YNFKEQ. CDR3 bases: TGTGCCAGCAGCCAAGATGGCGAGGTTCAGCCCCAGCATTTT. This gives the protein CASSQDGEVQPQHF.

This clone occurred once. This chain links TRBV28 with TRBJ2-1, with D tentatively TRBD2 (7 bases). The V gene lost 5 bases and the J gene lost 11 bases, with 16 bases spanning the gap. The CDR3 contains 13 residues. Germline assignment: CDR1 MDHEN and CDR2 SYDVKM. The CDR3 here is CASSAPAGAKQFF. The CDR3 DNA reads TGTGCCAGCAGTGCCCCCGCGGGGGCCAAGCAGTTCTTC. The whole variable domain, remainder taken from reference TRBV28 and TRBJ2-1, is DVKVTQSSRYLVKRTGEKVFLECVQDMDHENMFWYRQDPGLGLRLIYFSYDVKMKEKGDIPEGYSVSREKKERFSLILESASTNQTSMYLCASSAPAGAKQFFGPGTRLTVL.

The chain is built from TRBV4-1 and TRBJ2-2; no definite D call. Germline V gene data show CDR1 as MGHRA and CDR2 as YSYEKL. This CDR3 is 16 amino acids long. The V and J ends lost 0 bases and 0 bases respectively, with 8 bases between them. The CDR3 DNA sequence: TGCGCCAGCAGCCAAGATTCGACTTCGAACACCGGGGAGCTGTTTTTT. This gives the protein CASSQDSTSNTGELFF.

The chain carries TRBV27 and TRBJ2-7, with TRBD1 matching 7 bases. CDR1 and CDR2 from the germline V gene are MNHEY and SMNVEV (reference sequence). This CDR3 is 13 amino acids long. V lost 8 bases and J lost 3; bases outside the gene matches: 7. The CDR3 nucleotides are TGTGCCAGCCGGGACAGTTGGGTCTACGAGCAGTACTTC. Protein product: CASRDSWVYEQYF.

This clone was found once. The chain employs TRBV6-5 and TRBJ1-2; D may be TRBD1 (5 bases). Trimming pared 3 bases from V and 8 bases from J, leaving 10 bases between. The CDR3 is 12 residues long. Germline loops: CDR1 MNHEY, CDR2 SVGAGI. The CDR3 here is CASSYEGVGYTF. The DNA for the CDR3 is TGTGCCAGCAGTTATGAAGGGGTAGGCTACACCTTC.

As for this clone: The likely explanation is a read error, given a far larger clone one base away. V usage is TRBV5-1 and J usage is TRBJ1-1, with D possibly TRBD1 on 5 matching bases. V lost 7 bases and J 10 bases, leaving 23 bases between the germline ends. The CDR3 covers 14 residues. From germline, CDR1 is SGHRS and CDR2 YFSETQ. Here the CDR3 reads CASRSYPDPGGAFF. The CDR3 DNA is TGCGCCAGCCGCTCTTATCCCGACCCCGGGGGAGCTTTCTTT.

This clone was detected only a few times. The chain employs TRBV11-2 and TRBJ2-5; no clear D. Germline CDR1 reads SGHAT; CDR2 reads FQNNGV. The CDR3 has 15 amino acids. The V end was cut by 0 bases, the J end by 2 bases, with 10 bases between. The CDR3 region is CASSLESAPQETQYF. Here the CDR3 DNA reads TGTGCCAGCAGCTTAGAAAGTGCGCCTCAAGAGACCCAGTACTTC.

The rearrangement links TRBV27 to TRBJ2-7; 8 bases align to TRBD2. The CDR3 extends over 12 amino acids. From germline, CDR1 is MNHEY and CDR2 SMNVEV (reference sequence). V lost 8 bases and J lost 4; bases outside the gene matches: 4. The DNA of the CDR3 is TGTGCCAGCCGGGGGGGCTGGTACGAGCAGTACTTC. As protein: CASRGGWYEQYF.

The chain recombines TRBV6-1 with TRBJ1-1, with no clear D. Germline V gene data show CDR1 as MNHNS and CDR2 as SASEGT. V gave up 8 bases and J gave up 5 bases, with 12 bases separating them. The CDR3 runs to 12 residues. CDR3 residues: CASGRMMTEAFF. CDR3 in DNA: TGTGCCAGCGGGAGGATGATGACTGAAGCTTTCTTT.

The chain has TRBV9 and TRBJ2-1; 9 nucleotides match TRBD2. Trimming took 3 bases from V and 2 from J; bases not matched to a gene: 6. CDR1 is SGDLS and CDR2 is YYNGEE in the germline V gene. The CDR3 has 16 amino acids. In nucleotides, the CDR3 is TGTGCCAGCAGCGGATCTAGCGGGATGGCCTACAATGAGCAGTTCTTC. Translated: CASSGSSGMAYNEQFF. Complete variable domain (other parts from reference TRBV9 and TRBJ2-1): DSGVTQTPKHLITATGQRVTLRCSPRSGDLSVYWYQQSLDQGLQFLIQYYNGEERAKGNILERFSAQQFPDLHSELNLSSLELGDSALYFCASSGSSGMAYNEQFFGPGTRLTVL.

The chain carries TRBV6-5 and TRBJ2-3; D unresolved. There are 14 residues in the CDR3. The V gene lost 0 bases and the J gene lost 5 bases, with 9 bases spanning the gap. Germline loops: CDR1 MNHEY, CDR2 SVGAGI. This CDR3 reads CASSYSSPRDTQYF. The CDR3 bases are TGTGCCAGCAGTTACTCGTCCCCGAGAGATACGCAGTATTTT.

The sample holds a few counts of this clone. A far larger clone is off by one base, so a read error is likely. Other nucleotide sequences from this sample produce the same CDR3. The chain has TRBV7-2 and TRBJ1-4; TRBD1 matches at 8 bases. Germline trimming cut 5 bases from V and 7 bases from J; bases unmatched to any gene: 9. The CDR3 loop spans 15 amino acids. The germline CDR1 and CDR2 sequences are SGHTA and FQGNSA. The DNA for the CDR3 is TGTGCCAGCAGCCAAGACACAGGGGGTGGTGAAAAACTGTTTTTT. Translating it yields CASSQDTGGGEKLFF.

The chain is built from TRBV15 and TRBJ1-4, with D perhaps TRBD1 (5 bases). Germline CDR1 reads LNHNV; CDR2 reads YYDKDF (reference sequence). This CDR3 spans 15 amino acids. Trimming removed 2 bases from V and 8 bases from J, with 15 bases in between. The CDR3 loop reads CATSRRIGEGEKLFF. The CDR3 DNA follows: TGTGCCACCAGCAGACGAATAGGGGAGGGGGAAAAACTGTTTTTT.